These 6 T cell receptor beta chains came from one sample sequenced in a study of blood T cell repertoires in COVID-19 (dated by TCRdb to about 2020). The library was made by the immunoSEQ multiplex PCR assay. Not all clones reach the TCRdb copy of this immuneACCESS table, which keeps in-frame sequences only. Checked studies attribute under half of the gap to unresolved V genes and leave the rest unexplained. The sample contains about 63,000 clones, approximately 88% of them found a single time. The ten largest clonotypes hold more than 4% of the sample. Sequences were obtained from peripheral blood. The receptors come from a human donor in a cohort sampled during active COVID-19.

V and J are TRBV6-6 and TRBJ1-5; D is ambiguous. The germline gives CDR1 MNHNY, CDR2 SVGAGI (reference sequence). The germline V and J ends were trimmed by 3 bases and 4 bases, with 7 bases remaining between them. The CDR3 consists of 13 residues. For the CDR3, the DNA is TGTGCCAGCAGTTATATCAGAAATCAGCCCCAGCATTTT. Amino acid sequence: CASSYIRNQPQHF.

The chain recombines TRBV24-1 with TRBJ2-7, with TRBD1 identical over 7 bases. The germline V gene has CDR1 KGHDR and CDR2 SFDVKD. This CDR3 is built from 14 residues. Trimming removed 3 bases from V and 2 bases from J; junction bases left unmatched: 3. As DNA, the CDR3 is TGTGCCACCAGTGATCATGACAGGGCCTACGAGCAGTACTTC. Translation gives CATSDHDRAYEQYF.

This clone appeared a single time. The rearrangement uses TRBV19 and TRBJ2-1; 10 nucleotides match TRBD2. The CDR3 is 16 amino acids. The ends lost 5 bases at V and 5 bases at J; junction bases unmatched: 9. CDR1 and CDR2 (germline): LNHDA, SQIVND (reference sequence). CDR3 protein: CASSSRTSGVDNEQFF. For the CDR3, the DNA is TGTGCCAGTAGTTCCCGGACTAGCGGTGTGGACAATGAGCAGTTCTTC.

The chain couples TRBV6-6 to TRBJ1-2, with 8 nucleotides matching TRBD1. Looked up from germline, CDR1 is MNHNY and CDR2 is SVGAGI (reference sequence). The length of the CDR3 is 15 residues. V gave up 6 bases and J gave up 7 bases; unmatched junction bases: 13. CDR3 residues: CASSPRQGIGGGYTF. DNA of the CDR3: TGTGCCAGCAGCCCCCGACAGGGGATCGGCGGTGGCTACACCTTC.

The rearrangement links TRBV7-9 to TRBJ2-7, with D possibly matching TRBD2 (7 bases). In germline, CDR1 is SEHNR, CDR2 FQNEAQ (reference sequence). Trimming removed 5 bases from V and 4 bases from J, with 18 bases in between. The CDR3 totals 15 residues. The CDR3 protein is CASSPWGGASYEQYF. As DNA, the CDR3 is TGTGCCAGCAGCCCGTGGGGGGGGGCAAGTTACGAGCAGTACTTC. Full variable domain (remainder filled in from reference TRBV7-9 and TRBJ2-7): DTGVSQNPRHKITKRGQNVTFRCDPISEHNRLYWYRQTLGQGPEFLTYFQNEAQLEKSRLLSDRFSAERPKGSFSTLEIQRTEQGDSAMYLCASSPWGGASYEQYFGPGTRLTVT.

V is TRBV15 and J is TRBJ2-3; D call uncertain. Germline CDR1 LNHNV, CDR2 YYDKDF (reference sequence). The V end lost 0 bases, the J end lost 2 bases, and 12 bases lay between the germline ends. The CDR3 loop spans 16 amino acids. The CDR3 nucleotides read TGTGCCACCAGCAGAGAACACCTCCAGGTCACAGATACGCAGTATTTT. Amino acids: CATSREHLQVTDTQYF.